These T cell receptor beta chains were read from a single sample in a study of blood T cell repertoires in COVID-19. This table comes from immunoSEQ multiplex PCR, and its TCRdb copy is limited to in-frame clones, with some not included. The top ten clones hold more than 2% of a sample with some 150,000 clones, roughly 84% of them seen once. The sequenced material came from peripheral blood. The source of these receptors is a man in his sixties or seventies with acute or convalescent COVID-19. Each CDR3 is given with its conserved first and last residue. The D gene is left open where the match is weak. Clone size, where shown, is once, few, many, or a class for clones that have expanded.

J,size,V,D,CDR3,DNA
TRBJ2-1,NA,TRBV7-3,TRBD2,CASSLSGTNNEQFF,TGTGCCAGCAGCTTAAGCGGGACTAACAATGAGCAGTTCTTC
TRBJ1-1,NA,TRBV5-1,NA,CASSQYAWTDHTEAFF,TGCGCCAGCAGCCAATACGCCTGGACAGACCACACTGAAGCTTTCTTT
TRBJ2-2,NA,TRBV10-2,NA,CASSVAGELFF,TGCGCCAGCAGTGTAGCCGGGGAGCTGTTTTTT
TRBJ2-7,NA,TRBV7-2,TRBD1,CASSLAGTGPYEQYF,TGTGCCAGCAGCTTGGCCGGGACAGGACCCTACGAGCAGTACTTC
TRBJ2-7,NA,TRBV30,NA,CAWSLDYEQYF,TGTGCCTGGAGTCTAGACTACGAGCAGTACTTC
TRBJ2-7,NA,TRBV28,TRBD2,CASSWGGSGRSYEQYF,TGTGCCAGCAGCTGGGGAGGGAGCGGGAGATCCTACGAGCAGTACTTC
TRBJ2-1,NA,TRBV5-1,TRBD2,CASSLLREAYNEQFF,TGCGCCAGCAGCTTGTTGCGGGAGGCCTACAATGAGCAGTTCTTC
TRBJ1-2,once,TRBV24-1,NA,CATSDSNDRISYTF,TGTGCCACCAGTGACTCGAACGACAGAATCAGCTACACCTTC
TRBJ2-5,NA,TRBV5-1,TRBD2,CASSVTSGGGETQYF,TGCGCCAGCAGCGTAACTAGCGGGGGAGGAGAGACCCAGTACTTC
TRBJ1-4,once,TRBV19,TRBD1,CASGTGGDVGKLFF,TGTGCCAGCGGGACAGGGGGCGATGTGGGGAAACTGTTTTTT
TRBJ1-5,NA,TRBV30,TRBD1,CAWSVRGHSNQPQHF,TGTGCCTGGAGTGTTAGGGGGCACAGCAATCAGCCCCAGCATTTT
TRBJ2-5,NA,TRBV11-3,NA,CASSLSEGSQETQYF,TGTGCCAGCAGCCTAAGTGAGGGCAGCCAAGAGACCCAGTACTTC
TRBJ1-5,NA,TRBV7-9,NA,CASSPSGGEVPQHF,TGTGCCAGCAGCCCCAGCGGAGGGGAGGTGCCCCAGCATTTT
TRBJ1-5,NA,TRBV6-5,NA,CASRPGLSNQPQHF,TGTGCCAGCAGACCAGGGTTGAGCAATCAGCCCCAGCATTTT
TRBJ1-4,once,TRBV28,NA,CASEENEKLFF,TGTGCATCAGAAGAAAATGAAAAACTGTTTTTT
TRBJ2-3,NA,TRBV5-1,TRBD2,CASRGTSGTDTQYF,TGCGCCAGCAGGGGGACTAGCGGTACAGATACGCAGTATTTT
TRBJ2-4,NA,TRBV5-4,NA,CASSLDQGPGNIQYF,TGTGCCAGCAGCTTGGATCAGGGCCCAGGGAACATTCAGTACTTC
TRBJ2-3,once,TRBV5-1,NA,CASSFEQSTDTQYF,TGCGCCAGCAGCTTTGAGCAAAGCACAGATACGCAGTATTTT
TRBJ1-6,NA,TRBV28,NA,CASSFREYNSPLHF,TGTGCCAGCAGTTTTCGAGAATATAATTCACCCCTCCACTTT
TRBJ1-3,NA,TRBV5-1,NA,CASSSGVVPVARSGNTIYF,TGCGCCAGCAGCTCCGGAGTGGTTCCAGTAGCTCGCTCTGGAAACACCATATATTTT
TRBJ2-7,few,TRBV11-2,NA,CASSLVHRPYEQYF,TGTGCCAGCAGCTTAGTTCACAGACCCTACGAGCAGTACTTC
TRBJ2-3,NA,TRBV28,NA,CASRGGSSDTQYF,TGTGCCAGCAGGGGGGGAAGCTCAGATACGCAGTATTTT
TRBJ2-7,NA,TRBV5-6,NA,CASSLEYLSYEQYF,TGTGCCAGCAGCTTGGAGTACCTCAGCTACGAGCAGTACTTC
TRBJ2-5,NA,TRBV19,TRBD1,CASSGTAETQYF,TGTGCCAGTAGTGGGACAGCAGAGACCCAGTACTTC
TRBJ2-1,NA,TRBV4-1,NA,CASSQDFSSYNEQFF,TGCGCCAGCAGCCAAGATTTCAGCTCCTACAATGAGCAGTTCTTC
TRBJ1-2,NA,TRBV2,TRBD1,CASSAQAGGSGYTF,TGTGCCAGCAGTGCCCAGGCAGGGGGCTCTGGCTACACCTTC
TRBJ2-3,NA,TRBV6-2/TRBV6-3,TRBD2,CASSNDRGLADSTDTQYF,TGTGCCAGCAGTAACGACAGGGGACTAGCGGATAGCACAGATACGCAGTATTTT
TRBJ2-4,NA,TRBV30,TRBD2,CAWTSGGSDIQYF,TGTGCCTGGACTAGCGGGGGTAGTGACATTCAGTACTTC
TRBJ1-2,NA,TRBV11-2,TRBD1,CASSSRGALGTGHRGYTF,TGTGCCAGCAGCTCCCGGGGGGCCCTCGGGACAGGGCATAGGGGCTACACCTTC
TRBJ1-1,NA,TRBV15,TRBD1,CATRDRENTEAFF,TGTGCCACTCGGGACAGGGAGAACACTGAAGCTTTCTTT
TRBJ2-1,NA,TRBV7-3,TRBD2,CASSLAGGMVNEQFF,TGTGCCAGCAGCTTAGCGGGAGGTATGGTCAATGAGCAGTTCTTC
TRBJ2-3,once,TRBV11-2,NA,CASSLGYGGTDTQYF,TGTGCCAGCAGCTTAGGGTACGGGGGCACAGATACGCAGTATTTT
TRBJ1-1,NA,TRBV11-2,TRBD1,CASSLEDRDNTEAFF,TGTGCCAGCAGCTTAGAGGACAGGGACAACACTGAAGCTTTCTTT